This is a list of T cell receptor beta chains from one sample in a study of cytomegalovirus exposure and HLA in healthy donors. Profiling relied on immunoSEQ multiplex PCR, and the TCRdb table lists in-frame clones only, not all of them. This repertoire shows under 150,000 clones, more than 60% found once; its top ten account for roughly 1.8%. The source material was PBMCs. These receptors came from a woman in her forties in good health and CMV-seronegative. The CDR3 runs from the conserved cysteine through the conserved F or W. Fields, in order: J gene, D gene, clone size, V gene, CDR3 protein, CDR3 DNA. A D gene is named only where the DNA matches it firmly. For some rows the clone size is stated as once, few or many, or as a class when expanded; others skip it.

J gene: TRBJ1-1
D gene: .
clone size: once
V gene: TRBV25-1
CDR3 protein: CASIDRSAANTEAFF
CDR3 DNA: TGTGCCAGCATAGACAGGTCTGCTGCGAACACTGAAGCTTTCTTT

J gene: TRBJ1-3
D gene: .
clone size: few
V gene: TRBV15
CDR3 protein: CATSRDTGSGNTIYF
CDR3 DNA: TGTGCCACCAGCAGAGATACAGGGTCAGGAAACACCATATATTTT

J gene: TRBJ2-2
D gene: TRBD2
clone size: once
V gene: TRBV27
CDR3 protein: CASSRTSGNTGELFF
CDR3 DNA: TGTGCCAGCAGCAGGACTAGCGGAAACACCGGGGAGCTGTTTTTT

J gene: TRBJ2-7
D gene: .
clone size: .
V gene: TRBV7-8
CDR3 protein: CASSQRTDWEQYF
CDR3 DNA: TGTGCCAGCAGTCAACGGACAGATTGGGAGCAGTACTTC

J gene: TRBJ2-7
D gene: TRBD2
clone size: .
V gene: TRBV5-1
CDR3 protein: CASSTGLAGLYEQYF
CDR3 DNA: TGCGCCAGCAGCACGGGACTAGCGGGGCTCTACGAGCAGTACTTC

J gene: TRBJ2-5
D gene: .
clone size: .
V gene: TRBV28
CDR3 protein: CASSSAQGRETQYF
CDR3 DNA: TGTGCCAGCAGTTCAGCACAGGGTAGGGAGACCCAGTACTTC

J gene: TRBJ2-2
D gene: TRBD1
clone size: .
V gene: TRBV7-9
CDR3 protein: CASSSGTGYTGELFF
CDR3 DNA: TGTGCCAGCAGCTCTGGGACAGGGTACACCGGGGAGCTGTTTTTT

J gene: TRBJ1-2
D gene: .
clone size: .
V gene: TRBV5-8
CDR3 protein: CAAGEGRGYGYTF
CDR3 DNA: TGTGCAGCCGGTGAGGGCCGAGGGTATGGCTACACCTTC

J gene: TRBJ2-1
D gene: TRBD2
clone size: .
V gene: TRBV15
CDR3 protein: CATSPNAGLANEQFF
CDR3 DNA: TGTGCCACCAGCCCGAACGCGGGACTAGCCAATGAGCAGTTCTTC

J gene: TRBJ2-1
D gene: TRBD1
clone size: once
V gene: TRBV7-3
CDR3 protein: CASSSSGQGTKEQFF
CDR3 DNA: TGTGCCAGCAGCTCCTCGGGACAGGGGACCAAGGAGCAGTTCTTC

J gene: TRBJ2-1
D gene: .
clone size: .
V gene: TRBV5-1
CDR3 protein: CASSLAIGGSNEQFF
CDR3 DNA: TGCGCCAGCAGCTTGGCAATCGGGGGAAGCAATGAGCAGTTCTTC

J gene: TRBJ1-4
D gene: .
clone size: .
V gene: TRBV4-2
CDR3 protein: CATRGSLNEKLFF
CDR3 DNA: TGTGCCACTAGGGGGAGCCTTAATGAAAAACTGTTTTTT

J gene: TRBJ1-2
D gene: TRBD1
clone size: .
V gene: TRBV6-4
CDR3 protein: CASSPGTDNGYTF
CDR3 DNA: TGTGCCAGCAGCCCCGGGACAGATAATGGCTACACCTTC

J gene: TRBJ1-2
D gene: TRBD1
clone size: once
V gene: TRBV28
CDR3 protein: CASSLPRTGSRAGYTF
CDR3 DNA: TGTGCCAGCAGTTTACCCCGGACAGGGTCTAGAGCTGGCTACACCTTC

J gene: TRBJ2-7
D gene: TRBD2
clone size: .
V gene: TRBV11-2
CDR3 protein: CASSLGLAGEYEQYF
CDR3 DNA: TGTGCCAGCAGCTTGGGACTAGCGGGAGAGTACGAGCAGTACTTC

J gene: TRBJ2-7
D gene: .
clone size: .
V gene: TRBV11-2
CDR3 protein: CASSFPTLGPREQYF
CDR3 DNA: TGTGCCAGCAGCTTCCCAACCCTGGGGCCCCGCGAGCAGTACTTC

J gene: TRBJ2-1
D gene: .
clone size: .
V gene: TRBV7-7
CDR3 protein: CASSLAAGKDNEQFF
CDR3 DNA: TGTGCCAGCAGCTTAGCGGCAGGGAAAGACAATGAGCAGTTCTTC

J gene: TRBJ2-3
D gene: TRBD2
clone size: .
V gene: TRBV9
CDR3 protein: CASSLGGSTDTQYF
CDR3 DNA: TGTGCCAGCAGCCTCGGGGGGAGCACAGATACGCAGTATTTT

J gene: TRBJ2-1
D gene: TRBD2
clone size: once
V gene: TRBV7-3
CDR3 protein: CASSLASGAYNEQFF
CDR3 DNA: TGTGCCAGCAGCCTTGCTAGCGGGGCCTACAATGAGCAGTTCTTC

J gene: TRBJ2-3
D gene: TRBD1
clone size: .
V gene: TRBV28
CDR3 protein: CASSPPRTGGTDTQYF
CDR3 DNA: TGTGCCAGCAGTCCCCCCCGGACAGGGGGCACAGATACGCAGTATTTT

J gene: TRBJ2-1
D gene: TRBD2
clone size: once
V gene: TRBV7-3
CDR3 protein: CASSLGGEYAEQFF
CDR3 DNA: TGTGCCAGCAGCTTAGGGGGGGAATATGCTGAGCAGTTCTTC

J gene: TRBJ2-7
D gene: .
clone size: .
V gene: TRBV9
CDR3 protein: CASSPTGLSSYEQYF
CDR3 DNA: TGTGCCAGCAGCCCGACGGGACTGAGCTCCTACGAGCAGTACTTC

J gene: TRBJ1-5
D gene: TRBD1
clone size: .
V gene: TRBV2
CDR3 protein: CASSDQGDQPQHF
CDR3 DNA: TGTGCCAGCAGTGACCAGGGGGATCAGCCCCAGCATTTT